This passage covers 9 T cell receptor beta chains from one sample sequenced in a study of beta chain features in type 1 diabetes. General study findings and limits: People with Type 1 diabetes carried modestly yet significantly shorter TCRB CDR3s in all four CD4+ subsets.

The antigens these receptors bind are not known. Expressed TCRB transcripts were sequenced after all isolated RNA was converted to cDNA. Produced via immunoSEQ multiplex PCR; TCRdb's table is partial and in-frame only. The table records around 280,000 clones, roughly 15% of them present only once. Sequences were obtained from naive CD4+ T cells from blood. The receptors were sampled from a man between 18 and 29 years old with type 1 diabetes.

This clone was picked up a small number of times. The CDR3 DNA reads TGCAGCGTTGGGCGGCAGGGGAGTGGCACAGATACGCAGTATTTT. Translating it yields CSVGRQGSGTDTQYF. The genes are TRBV29-1 and TRBJ2-3; D is perhaps TRBD1 (6 bases). Trimming removed 4 bases from V and 1 base from J, with 15 bases in between. This CDR3 is 15 amino acids long. From germline, CDR1 is SQVTM and CDR2 ANQGSEA.

The chain joins TRBV27 to TRBJ2-7; 13 nucleotides agree with TRBD2. The CDR3 covers 15 residues. After removal of 6 bases from V and 3 bases from J, the junction contained 5 bases not matched to a gene. In germline, CDR1 is MNHEY, CDR2 SMNVEV (reference sequence). CDR3 region: CASSLGLAGYYEQYF. CDR3 sequence (DNA): TGTGCCAGCAGCCTGGGACTAGCGGGGTACTACGAGCAGTACTTC.

This clone has a handful of counts. The chain couples TRBV5-4 to TRBJ2-6; D possibly corresponds to TRBD1 (5 bases). Trimming removed 3 bases at V and 3 bases at J, with 16 bases between. Germline-derived CDR1 and CDR2 are SGHNT and YYREEE (reference sequence). This CDR3 has 17 residues. CDR3 nucleotides: TGTGCCAGCAGCTCCAAAAAAACAGGTGGTGGGGCCAACGTCCTGACTTTC. Amino acids: CASSSKKTGGGANVLTF.

This chain links TRBV4-2 with TRBJ1-5; D is unclear. CDR3 length: 15 residues. Germline CDR1 reads LGHNA; CDR2 reads YNFKEQ. The V and J ends lost 1 base and 2 bases respectively, with 9 bases between them. This CDR3 reads CASSQGGLGNQPQHF. As DNA, the CDR3 is TGTGCCAGCAGCCAAGGAGGGCTGGGCAATCAGCCCCAGCATTTT.

CDR3 sequence reads: CASRGQGAGGYTF. As DNA, the CDR3 is TGTGCCAGCAGGGGACAGGGGGCTGGCGGCTACACCTTC. The rearrangement joins TRBV2 to TRBJ1-2, with 12 bases aligning to TRBD1. CDR3 size: 13 residues. Unmatched junction bases numbered 4, after V lost 6 bases and J lost 8 bases. The germline gives CDR1 SNHLY, CDR2 FYNNEI.

This clone was observed a handful of times. The chain couples TRBV4-2 to TRBJ1-1; perhaps TRBD1 as D (5 bases). The germline V gene has CDR1 LGHNA and CDR2 YNFKEQ. The CDR3 spans 16 residues. V lost 1 base to trimming and J lost 4 bases, with 16 bases between them. DNA of the CDR3: TGTGCCAGCAGCCAAGTTCCCCGGGACTGGTCCACTGAAGCTTTCTTT. Encoded protein: CASSQVPRDWSTEAFF.

The V and J genes are TRBV15 and TRBJ1-1; 8 bases agree with TRBD1. The V segment lost 3 bases and the J segment 6 bases; nucleotides outside the gene matches: 6. This CDR3 region has 14 residues. Germline CDR1 reads LNHNV; CDR2 reads YYDKDF (reference sequence). In DNA form, the CDR3 reads TGTGCCACCAGCAGGGCCGGGACAGGCTCTGAAGCTTTCTTT. It codes for CATSRAGTGSEAFF.

The CDR3 region is CASSYAGLPNEKLFF. DNA for the CDR3: TGTGCCAGCAGTTACGCCGGACTACCTAATGAAAAACTGTTTTTT. The chain recombines TRBV6-5 with TRBJ1-4; D remains ambiguous. The ends were cut back, 2 bases at V and 3 bases at J, with 10 bases in the middle. The CDR3 is 15 residues long. Germline CDR1 reads MNHEY; CDR2 reads SVGAGI.

The rearrangement links TRBV5-4 to TRBJ1-4, with unresolved D. Germline V lookup: CDR1 SGHNT, CDR2 YYREEE (reference sequence). V dropped 3 bases and J dropped 8 bases, with 8 bases sitting between them. The CDR3 consists of 12 residues. CDR3 bases: TGTGCCAGCAGCTATGAGGAGGAAAAACTGTTTTTT. Encoded protein: CASSYEEEKLFF.